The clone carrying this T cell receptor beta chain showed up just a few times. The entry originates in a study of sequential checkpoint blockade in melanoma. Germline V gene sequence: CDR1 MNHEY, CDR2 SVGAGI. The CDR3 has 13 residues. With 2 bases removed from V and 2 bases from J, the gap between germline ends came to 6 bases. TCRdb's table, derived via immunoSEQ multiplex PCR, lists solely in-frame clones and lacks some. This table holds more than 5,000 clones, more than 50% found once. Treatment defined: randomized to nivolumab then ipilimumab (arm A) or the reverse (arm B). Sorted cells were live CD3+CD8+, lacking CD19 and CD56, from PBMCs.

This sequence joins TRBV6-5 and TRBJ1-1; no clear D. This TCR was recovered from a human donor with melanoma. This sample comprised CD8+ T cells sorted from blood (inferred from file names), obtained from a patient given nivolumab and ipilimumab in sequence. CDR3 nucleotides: TGTGCCAGCAGTTACGCAGATAACACTGAAGCTTTCTTT. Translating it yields CASSYADNTEAFF.